This entry lists 8 T cell receptor beta chains sequenced from one sample in a study of T-cell reconstitution after alpha-beta-depleted transplantation in children. A library of TCRbeta sequences, prepared with unique molecular identifiers, was generated. TCRdb re-called the PCR reads through MiXCR, storing one row per CDR3 protein. The sample has 250,000 to 400,000 distinct CDR3 sequences; more than 20% are singletons. This specimen was PBMCs, mostly from graft donor cells, taken 180 days after TCRalphabeta/CD19-depleted stem cell transplant. Source of these receptors: a male patient under 18 who had a stem cell transplant for acute lymphoblastic leukemia, so the T cells may come from the graft donor.

This chain connects TRBV6-1 to TRBJ2-7, with TRBD1 as a possible D gene (6 bases). Trimming pared 10 bases from V and 4 bases from J, leaving 20 bases between. This CDR3 comprises 14 residues. CDR1 is MNHNS and CDR2 is SASEGT in the germline V gene. The CDR3 DNA reads TGTGCCACCGCTCATGGGGGCGTCCTTTACGAGCAGTACTTC. Protein: CATAHGGVLYEQYF.

Regarding this clonotype: The junction differs from germline at one of its ends, possibly a read error. The gene calls are TRBV20-1 and TRBJ2-1; D is possibly TRBD1 or TRBD2 (6 bases each). The CDR3 totals 15 residues. The V gene's germline CDR1 is DFQATT and CDR2 SNEGSKA (reference sequence). The CDR3 here is CTASPGGPSYNEQFF. The CDR3 DNA reads TGCACTGCTAGTCCCGGGGGCCCCTCCTACAATGAGCAGTTCTTC.

In its sample, this clonotype was seen a few times. The chain joins TRBV28 to TRBJ2-7; D remains unclear. V was pared by 2 bases and J by 6 bases, with 11 bases between. The CDR3 is 13 amino acids. Germline loops: CDR1 MDHEN, CDR2 SYDVKM. The CDR3: CASSLELALEQYF. Here the CDR3 DNA reads TGTGCCAGCAGTTTAGAACTTGCCCTCGAGCAGTACTTC.

This clonotype occurred a few times. The gene calls are TRBV29-1 and TRBJ2-1; 14 bases are a match to TRBD2. Germline V gene sequence: CDR1 SQVTM, CDR2 ANQGSEA. The CDR3 covers 17 residues. V trimming: 6 bases; J trimming: 4 bases; junction bases outside the gene matches: 11. DNA for the CDR3: TGCAGCGTGGCCGGACTAGCGGGAGGTCCCCTTTACAATGAGCAGTTCTTC. Its translation is CSVAGLAGGPLYNEQFF.

This clonotype was recorded a few times. This chain connects TRBV9 to TRBJ2-1, with TRBD2 identical over 10 bases. With 4 bases clipped from V and 4 bases from J, the junction kept 8 bases outside the gene matches. Germline-derived CDR1 and CDR2 are SGDLS and YYNGEE. The CDR3 runs to 16 residues. The CDR3 loop is CASSPLTSGFYNEQFF. The DNA of the CDR3 is TGTGCCAGCAGCCCTCTGACTAGCGGGTTTTACAATGAGCAGTTCTTC.

There are a few counts of this clonotype. V is TRBV4-1 and J is TRBJ2-5; the D is unclear. The germline V and J ends were trimmed by 3 bases and 7 bases, with 15 bases remaining between them. CDR1 MGHRA and CDR2 YSYEKL come from the germline V gene. CDR3 size: 14 residues. The CDR3 loop is CASSHLVRGMTQYF. DNA of the CDR3: TGCGCCAGCAGCCATTTGGTACGCGGTATGACCCAGTACTTC.

The chain uses TRBV29-1 and TRBJ2-7; the D call may be TRBD1 or TRBD2 (8 bases each). This CDR3 has 13 residues. V lost 7 bases and J lost 2, with 15 bases in between. Germline V gene lookup returns CDR1 SQVTM and CDR2 ANQGSEA. CDR3 sequence reads: CSARGGQAYEQYF. DNA of the CDR3: TGCAGCGCCCGGGGGGGACAGGCCTACGAGCAGTACTTC.

This chain connects TRBV12-3 or TRBV12-4 to TRBJ2-2; D remains unclear. The CDR3 sequence is 13 residues long. V lost 3 bases and J 5 bases, leaving 7 bases between the germline ends. The CDR3 loop reads CASSFSSTGELFF. The CDR3 region has the DNA TGTGCCAGCAGTTTCTCAAGTACCGGGGAGCTGTTTTTT.